This TCR beta chain was identified in a study of vaccination and CD4 T cells after COVID-19. Study in general: Samples were taken after vaccination, a median of approximately 72 days after dose two, with a range of 14 to 241. The peptides that stimulated the cells were overlapping spike peptides from SARS-CoV-2, HCoV-NL63, HCoV-OC43 and HCoV-229E.

The V gene's germline CDR1 is MNHNY and CDR2 SVGAGI (reference sequence). V was trimmed by 6 bases and J by 8 bases, leaving 11 bases between them. The CDR3 runs 11 residues. Worth noting for this clonotype: Antigen unknown. A read error likely explains this, since a far larger clone differs by one base.

Treatment here: approximately 10-day PBMC culture with coronavirus spike peptide pools or control peptides (ViraFEST assay). The authors cultured 2 million or so PBMCs per well with about 10 IU/ml IL-2 and 10 ug/ml peptide pools. Cultured CD4+ T cell DNA was sequenced using the Oncomine TCR Beta short-read assay. MiXCR was run by TCRdb on the PCR reads, yielding one entry per CDR3 protein. There are 7,500 to 9,000 distinct CDR3 sequences in the sample; under 25% occur only once, and roughly 21% lies in the top ten. V is TRBV6-6 and J is TRBJ2-7; TRBD1 might be the D (5 bases). The TCR originated in a human donor who had recovered from COVID-19. The sequencing here drew on CD4+ T cells from blood, cultured in vitro, taken after SARS-CoV-2 vaccination. In DNA form, the CDR3 reads TGTGCCAGCAGCCTAGGGGCTAAGCAGTACTTC. It translates to CASSLGAKQYF.